Listed below are T cell receptor beta chains from one sample, sequenced in a study of OX40 agonist ivuxolimab in advanced cancers. TCRdb's copy holds only in-frame clones and misses some; the assay was immunoSEQ multiplex PCR. This sample has approximately 120,000 clones; roughly 92% occur once, and the top ten carry around 0.81%. Sequenced here: CD4+ or CD8+ T cells sorted from blood, sampled in a trial of the OX40 agonist ivuxolimab. The receptors were gathered from an adult with an advanced solid tumor such as melanoma, head and neck, liver or kidney cancer. Each CDR3 is given with its conserved first and last residue. D genes are given only for firm matches. Not every row has a clone size; where given, it reads once, few, many or a size class.

clone size,CDR3 length,V gene,J gene,D gene,CDR3 DNA,CDR3 protein
NA,13,TRBV7-9,TRBJ2-1,NA,TGTGCCAGCAGCCGCGGGACGGGGAATGAGCAGTTCTTC,CASSRGTGNEQFF
NA,16,TRBV6-4,TRBJ1-1,NA,TGTGCCAGCAGTGACTCGCGACAGCCCGTGAACACTGAAGCTTTCTTT,CASSDSRQPVNTEAFF
NA,13,TRBV7-9,TRBJ1-1,NA,TGTGCCAGCAGCGGGGGAGTGAACACTGAAGCTTTCTTT,CASSGGVNTEAFF
NA,12,TRBV7-3,TRBJ1-5,NA,TGTGCCAGCAGCCACTGGGGGAAGCCCCAGCATTTT,CASSHWGKPQHF
NA,14,TRBV27,TRBJ2-1,NA,TGTGCCAGCAGTTTGAAGCCAGTCTACAATGAGCAGTTCTTC,CASSLKPVYNEQFF
once,14,TRBV10-3,TRBJ2-2,NA,TGTGCCATCTTTAGGGAGTCGGACACCGGGGAGCTGTTTTTT,CAIFRESDTGELFF
NA,17,TRBV19,TRBJ1-3,TRBD1,TGTGCCAGTAGTATAGACCCGGGACAGGGGAGTGGAAACACCATATATTTT,CASSIDPGQGSGNTIYF
NA,17,TRBV11-3,TRBJ2-1,TRBD2,TGTGCCAGCAGCTTATCGTGGCTAGCGGGAACCTACAATGAGCAGTTCTTC,CASSLSWLAGTYNEQFF
NA,15,TRBV5-1,TRBJ2-1,TRBD1,TGCGCCAGCAGCCCGGGGACAGGGGGTGTAAATGAGCAGTTCTTC,CASSPGTGGVNEQFF
few,14,TRBV7-2,TRBJ1-5,NA,TGTGCCAGCAGCTTAGCTTACAGCAATCAGCCCCAGCATTTT,CASSLAYSNQPQHF
NA,17,TRBV4-2,TRBJ2-5,NA,TGTGCCAGCAGCCAAGTATCTCTTGGTAGCGGCCAAGAGACCCAGTACTTC,CASSQVSLGSGQETQYF
once,13,TRBV5-1,TRBJ2-7,NA,TGCGCCAGTGACGACGGACACTCCTACGAGCAGTACTTC,CASDDGHSYEQYF
NA,13,TRBV19,TRBJ2-7,NA,TGTGCCAGTAGTCCCGCTGCCTCCTACGAGCAGTACTTC,CASSPAASYEQYF
once,16,TRBV7-8,TRBJ2-5,TRBD2,TGTGCCAGCAGCTTAGGAGCGGGAGGGCCGGAAGAGACCCAGTACTTC,CASSLGAGGPEETQYF
NA,11,TRBV14,TRBJ2-1,NA,TGTGCCAGCAGCCAAGGGTATGAGCAGTTCTTC,CASSQGYEQFF
NA,14,TRBV11-1,TRBJ2-1,NA,TGTGCCAGCAGCTTACGACTAGAAGACTATGAGCAGTTCTTC,CASSLRLEDYEQFF
once,14,TRBV11-1,TRBJ1-2,NA,TGTGCCAGCAGCAGTGGAAGGGCTCTTTATGGCTACACCTTC,CASSSGRALYGYTF
once,14,TRBV5-1,TRBJ2-4,TRBD1,TGCGCCAGCAGCTTGGAGGGGGCCGGGGACATTCAGTACTTC,CASSLEGAGDIQYF
once,14,TRBV19,TRBJ2-7,TRBD1,TGTGCCAGTAGTATAGCCCGGACAGGGGAAGAGCAGTACTTC,CASSIARTGEEQYF
once,16,TRBV9,TRBJ2-2,NA,TGTGCCAGCAGCGTAGGAGGGGTTGATGGCACCGGGGAGCTGTTTTTT,CASSVGGVDGTGELFF
NA,14,TRBV9,TRBJ1-1,NA,TGTGCCAGCAGCGTAGAGAGTTGGAACACTGAAGCTTTCTTT,CASSVESWNTEAFF
NA,12,TRBV2,TRBJ1-2,NA,TGTGCCAGCAGTGAAGCCGGGGTGCGCTACACCTTC,CASSEAGVRYTF
NA,16,TRBV28,TRBJ2-6,NA,TGTGCCAGCAGGGGAGCAGGGGACTCTGGGGCCAACGTCCTGACTTTC,CASRGAGDSGANVLTF
NA,16,TRBV29-1,TRBJ2-5,NA,TGCAGCGTTGAAGGGCGGGCCCCGGACAGATCCGGGACCCAGTACTTC,CSVEGRAPDRSGTQYF
NA,14,TRBV28,TRBJ1-1,NA,TGTGCCAGCAGTCCCGGGGGGAAGAACACTGAAGCTTTCTTT,CASSPGGKNTEAFF
NA,18,TRBV7-3,TRBJ2-5,TRBD2,TGTGCCAGCAGCCCCACCGGGACTAGCGGGAGGGTGCCGGAGACCCAGTACTTC,CASSPTGTSGRVPETQYF
NA,15,TRBV5-4,TRBJ2-1,TRBD1,TGTGCCAGCAGCGGAATGACAGGGTCCTACAATGAGCAGTTCTTC,CASSGMTGSYNEQFF
NA,15,TRBV7-9,TRBJ2-1,TRBD2,TGTGCCAGCAGCTTAGGACTAGCGGAAGTCAATGAGCAGTTCTTC,CASSLGLAEVNEQFF
NA,17,TRBV4-2,TRBJ2-1,TRBD2,TGTGCCAGCAGCCAAGAGGTAGCGGGGACCTCCTACAATGAGCAGTTCTTC,CASSQEVAGTSYNEQFF
NA,14,TRBV5-5,TRBJ1-4,NA,TGTGCCAGCAGCTTGGACGGATCGGATGAAAAACTGTTTTTT,CASSLDGSDEKLFF
once,14,TRBV6-5,TRBJ1-4,NA,TGTGCCAGCAGTCGAGGTGGCCATCGGGAAAAACTGTTTTTT,CASSRGGHREKLFF
NA,13,TRBV7-2,TRBJ1-1,NA,TGTGCCAGCAGCCGATCTCCACCGATTGAAGCTTTCTTT,CASSRSPPIEAFF
NA,12,TRBV28,TRBJ2-7,NA,TGTGCCAGCAGCCTTAGCTCCTACGAGCAGTACTTC,CASSLSSYEQYF
NA,14,TRBV29-1,TRBJ2-3,NA,TGCAGCGCCGAAGGGGGGAGGGGCACAGATACGCAGTATTTT,CSAEGGRGTDTQYF
NA,13,TRBV5-6,TRBJ2-1,NA,TGTGCCAGCAGCTTTAATATCCCCAATGAGCAGTTCTTC,CASSFNIPNEQFF
NA,14,TRBV5-6,TRBJ1-1,NA,TGTGCCAGCAGCTTGCCCCCCCTGAACACTGAAGCTTTCTTT,CASSLPPLNTEAFF
NA,15,TRBV21-1,TRBJ2-5,NA,TGTGCCAGCAGCAAGGACGGGACAGGACAAGAGACCCAGTACTTC,CASSKDGTGQETQYF
NA,15,TRBV27,TRBJ2-3,NA,TGTGCCAGCAGTCCCCCTGATCTTAGCACAGATACGCAGTATTTT,CASSPPDLSTDTQYF
NA,16,TRBV9,TRBJ2-1,NA,TGTGCCAGCAGCTCACAGAGAGGTGCGGGTACCAATGAGCAGTTCTTC,CASSSQRGAGTNEQFF
once,11,TRBV5-8,TRBJ2-7,NA,TGTGCCAGCAGGGGGGCCTACGAGCAGTACTTC,CASRGAYEQYF
NA,13,TRBV11-1,TRBJ1-5,NA,TGTGCCAGCAGCCTCCTCCCCGGTCAGCCCCAGCATTTT,CASSLLPGQPQHF
once,14,TRBV28,TRBJ2-1,NA,TGTGCCAGCAGTAGACAGTCCACCTACAATGAGCAGTTCTTC,CASSRQSTYNEQFF